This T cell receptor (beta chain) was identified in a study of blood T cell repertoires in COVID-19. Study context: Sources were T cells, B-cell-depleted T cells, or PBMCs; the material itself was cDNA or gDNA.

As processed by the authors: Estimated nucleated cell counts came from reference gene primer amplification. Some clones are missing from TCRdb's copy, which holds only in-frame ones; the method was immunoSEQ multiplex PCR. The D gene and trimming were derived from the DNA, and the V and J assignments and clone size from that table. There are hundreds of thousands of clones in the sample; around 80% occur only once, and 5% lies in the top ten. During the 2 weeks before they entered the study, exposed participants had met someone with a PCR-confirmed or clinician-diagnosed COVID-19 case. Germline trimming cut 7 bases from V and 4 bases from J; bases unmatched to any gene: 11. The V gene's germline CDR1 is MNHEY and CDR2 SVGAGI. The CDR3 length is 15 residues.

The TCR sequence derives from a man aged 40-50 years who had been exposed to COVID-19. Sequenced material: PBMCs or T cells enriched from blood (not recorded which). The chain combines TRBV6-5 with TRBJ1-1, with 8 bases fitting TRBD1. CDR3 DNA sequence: TGTGCCAGCATACCCAGTCAGGGGGCGGTCACTGAAGCTTTCTTT. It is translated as CASIPSQGAVTEAFF.